This passage covers 24 T cell receptor beta chains from one sample sequenced in a study of Ad26.COV2.S vaccination and SARS-CoV-2 variants. Clones were read by immunoSEQ multiplex PCR, and TCRdb kept only the in-frame ones, dropping some. The data contain roughly 380,000 clones, roughly 94% of them singletons. Sequencing used peripheral blood, obtained after recovery from COVID-19. The origin of the receptors is a human donor who had recovered from COVID-19.

The V and J genes are TRBV4-2 and TRBJ1-2, with TRBD1 as a possible D gene (5 bases). CDR1 and CDR2 from the germline V gene are LGHNA and YNFKEQ. CDR3 length: 16 residues. The V end was cut by 4 bases, the J end by 0 bases, with 15 bases between. The CDR3 DNA sequence: TGTGCCAGCAGCCCGCCCGAGGGGATGGCTAACTATGGCTACACCTTC. As protein: CASSPPEGMANYGYTF.

This chain joins TRBV19 and TRBJ2-7; 7 bases are a match to TRBD2. The CDR3 is 15 amino acids. Trimming cost V 10 bases and J 7 bases; bases outside gene matches: 19. Germline V gene lookup returns CDR1 LNHDA and CDR2 SQIVND (reference sequence). CDR3 bases: TGTGCCAATCCCTTGTGGGGGGGGAGTGGGCGGGAGCAGTACTTC. Its translation: CANPLWGGSGREQYF.

The rearrangement joins TRBV19 to TRBJ1-4; no clear D. CDR1 LNHDA and CDR2 SQIVND come from the germline V gene (reference sequence). This CDR3 is 13 amino acids long. V dropped 5 bases and J dropped 2 bases, with 6 bases sitting between them. In DNA form, the CDR3 reads TGTGCCAGTAGTGAAGGGACTAATGAAAAACTGTTTTTT. Its protein is CASSEGTNEKLFF.

This chain links TRBV7-2 with TRBJ1-2, with D unresolved. From germline, CDR1 is SGHTA and CDR2 FQGNSA. This CDR3 comprises 16 residues. Between the trimmed V and J ends, which lost 2 bases and 6 bases, there was a span of 19 bases. The CDR3: CASSLLLGSFGDGYTF. For the CDR3, the DNA is TGTGCCAGCAGCTTACTACTGGGGTCTTTTGGGGATGGCTACACCTTC.

The chain uses TRBV5-5 and TRBJ1-4, with 9 bases aligning to TRBD1. V trimming: 4 bases; J trimming: 0 bases; junction bases outside the gene matches: 7. Germline V lookup: CDR1 SGHKS, CDR2 YYEKEE (reference sequence). The CDR3 contains 17 residues. CDR3 loop: CASSDQQGAPTNEKLFF. DNA of the CDR3: TGTGCCAGCAGCGATCAACAGGGGGCTCCAACTAATGAAAAACTGTTTTTT.

This clone was detected a few times. The rearrangement links TRBV5-1 to TRBJ2-7, with D unclear. Germline lookup yields CDR1 SGHRS and CDR2 YFSETQ. Between the trimmed V and J ends, which lost 2 bases and 3 bases, there was a span of 9 bases. The CDR3 is 13 amino acids. CDR3 protein: CASSLPDFYEQYF. The CDR3 DNA is TGCGCCAGCAGCTTACCGGATTTCTACGAGCAGTACTTC.

The V call is TRBV7-9, the J call TRBJ2-1; the D gene could be TRBD1 or TRBD2 (6 bases each). The ends were cut back, 2 bases at V and 7 bases at J, with 9 bases in the middle. Germline V gene lookup returns CDR1 SEHNR and CDR2 FQNEAQ (reference sequence). The length of the CDR3 is 13 residues. In nucleotides, the CDR3 is TGTGCCAGCAGCTTAATAGGGGGGAATGAGCAGTTCTTC. Its protein is CASSLIGGNEQFF. The whole variable domain, remainder taken from reference TRBV7-9 and TRBJ2-1, is DTGVSQNPRHKITKRGQNVTFRCDPISEHNRLYWYRQTLGQGPEFLTYFQNEAQLEKSRLLSDRFSAERPKGSFSTLEIQRTEQGDSAMYLCASSLIGGNEQFFGPGTRLTVL.

This clone was picked up one time. This sequence joins TRBV5-1 and TRBJ2-2; D is unclear. This CDR3 spans 15 amino acids. Trimming removed 5 bases from V and 0 bases from J, with 11 bases in between. CDR1 is SGHRS, CDR2 YFSETQ, per germline. The CDR3 sequence is CASSWAASNTGELFF. The CDR3 DNA sequence: TGCGCCAGCAGTTGGGCAGCCTCGAACACCGGGGAGCTGTTTTTT.

V usage is TRBV4-2 and J usage is TRBJ2-3, with 11 positions matching TRBD2. CDR3 length equals 17 residues. Germline lookup yields CDR1 LGHNA and CDR2 YNFKEQ. The ends lost 4 bases at V and 6 bases at J; junction bases unmatched: 12. The CDR3 coding sequence is TGTGCCAGCAGCCGAGGCGTAGGGACTAGCGGAATGGATACGCAGTATTTT. Translated: CASSRGVGTSGMDTQYF.

This sequence joins TRBV28 and TRBJ1-4; D possibly corresponds to TRBD1 (5 bases). CDR3 length: 16 amino acids. V lost 3 bases to trimming and J lost 4 bases, with 15 bases between them. Germline assignment: CDR1 MDHEN and CDR2 SYDVKM. In DNA form, the CDR3 reads TGTGCCAGCAGTTTCCGTACGGGACTTCGTAATGAAAAACTGTTTTTT. Its translation: CASSFRTGLRNEKLFF.

The rearrangement joins TRBV15 to TRBJ2-2; 9 nucleotides match TRBD1. The V gene end was trimmed by 5 bases and the J gene end by 5 bases; junction bases not matched to a gene: 9. Germline loops: CDR1 LNHNV, CDR2 YYDKDF (reference sequence). CDR3 length: 16 amino acids. The CDR3 coding sequence is TGTGCCACCAGCTCCCGGGACAGGGTACCTACCGGGGAGCTGTTTTTT. Translation gives CATSSRDRVPTGELFF.

V gene TRBV5-6 combines with J gene TRBJ1-1, with TRBD1 as a possible D gene (6 bases). The length of the CDR3 is 14 residues. V shed 1 base and J shed 4 bases, with 11 bases lying between them. Germline V gene data show CDR1 as SGHDT and CDR2 as YYEEEE. The CDR3 sequence is CASSLIGGITEAFF. CDR3 DNA: TGTGCCAGCAGCTTGATAGGGGGGATCACTGAAGCTTTCTTT.

The rearrangement uses TRBV11-2 and TRBJ2-7; D is possibly TRBD1 (6 bases). The CDR3 sequence is 15 residues long. Germline-derived CDR1 and CDR2 are SGHAT and FQNNGV. The V gene lost 4 bases and the J gene lost 6 bases, with 19 bases spanning the gap. The CDR3: CASSSINRVGFEQYF. The CDR3 DNA sequence: TGTGCCAGCAGCTCAATTAACAGGGTTGGTTTCGAGCAGTACTTC.

The chain recombines TRBV7-2 with TRBJ1-5; D uncertain. The CDR3 is made up of 15 amino acids. Trimming pared 1 base from V and 0 bases from J, leaving 7 bases between. Germline loops: CDR1 SGHTA, CDR2 FQGNSA. CDR3 amino acids: CASSLGRGSNQPQHF. In nucleotides, the CDR3 is TGTGCCAGCAGCTTAGGTCGTGGTAGCAATCAGCCCCAGCATTTT. The full variable domain, its missing parts supplied by reference TRBV7-2 and TRBJ1-5, is GAGVSQSPSNKVTEKGKDVELRCDPISGHTALYWYRQSLGQGLEFLIYFQGNSAPDKSGLPSDRFSAERTGGSVSTLTIQRTQQEDSAVYLCASSLGRGSNQPQHFGDGTRLSIL.

This clone was observed a single time. V gene TRBV6-5 combines with J gene TRBJ2-1, with D perhaps TRBD1 (5 bases). Germline V gene sequence: CDR1 MNHEY, CDR2 SVGAGI. This CDR3 comprises 13 residues. V was pared by 6 bases and J by 9 bases, with 15 bases between. CDR3 DNA sequence: TGTGCCAGCAGGTTAGGGGTTGGTGGTGAGCAGTTCTTC. Encoded protein: CASRLGVGGEQFF.

V usage is TRBV5-1 and J usage is TRBJ2-1; 12 nucleotides line up with TRBD2. Trimming took 7 bases from V and 8 from J; bases not matched to a gene: 19. The germline CDR1 and CDR2 sequences are SGHRS and YFSETQ. This CDR3 has 18 residues. CDR3 residues: CASCPSVLAGGQVDEQFF. The CDR3, as DNA: TGCGCCAGCTGTCCATCCGTGCTAGCGGGGGGGCAAGTCGATGAGCAGTTCTTC.

This CDR3 is CASSALTSGGTDTQYF. CDR3 DNA sequence: TGTGCCAGCAGTGCTCTGACTAGCGGGGGCACAGATACGCAGTATTTT. The V gene is TRBV6-1, the J gene TRBJ2-3, with 11 bases fitting TRBD2. This CDR3 spans 16 amino acids. Germline loops: CDR1 MNHNS, CDR2 SASEGT. With V trimmed by 4 bases and J by 1 base, 4 bases remained unmatched.

Only a few counts were recorded for this clone. This chain connects TRBV3-1 (or the pseudogene TRBV3-2) to TRBJ1-5; a possible D gene is TRBD1 (5 bases). With 0 bases removed from V and 1 base from J, the gap between germline ends came to 22 bases. The CDR3 extends over 20 amino acids. Germline V gives CDR1 LGHDT, CDR2 YNNKEL (reference sequence). Here the CDR3 reads CASSQEKGRVNGESNQPQHF. CDR3 nucleotide sequence: TGTGCCAGCAGCCAAGAGAAGGGCAGGGTTAACGGGGAAAGCAATCAGCCCCAGCATTTT.

The V gene is TRBV4-1, the J gene TRBJ2-1; D not certain. V lost 0 bases and J 10 bases, leaving 10 bases between the germline ends. The CDR3 has 13 amino acids. Germline V gene data show CDR1 as MGHRA and CDR2 as YSYEKL. For the CDR3, the DNA is TGCGCCAGCAGCCAAGATGAGAAGGACGAGCAGTTCTTC. This codes for CASSQDEKDEQFF.

V is TRBV7-3 and J is TRBJ1-3, with a tentative D call TRBD1 (5 bases). From germline, CDR1 is SGHTA and CDR2 FQGTGA. The CDR3 spans 15 residues. Trimming pared 5 bases from V and 1 base from J, leaving 12 bases between. CDR3 amino acids: CASSPQGLSGNTIYF. CDR3 coding DNA: TGTGCCAGCAGCCCCCAGGGATTGTCTGGAAACACCATATATTTT.

The CDR3 spells CASSGTDPTETQYF. The CDR3 DNA sequence: TGTGCCAGCAGCGGGACTGACCCGACCGAGACCCAGTACTTC. This chain links TRBV6-5 with TRBJ2-5, with D maybe TRBD2 (6 bases). From germline, CDR1 is MNHEY and CDR2 SVGAGI. Trimming left V 6 bases short and J 5 bases short, with 16 bases between. The CDR3 consists of 14 residues.

The chain carries TRBV10-2 and TRBJ2-7; D uncertain. Per germline, CDR1 WSHSY and CDR2 SAAADI. The V gene lost 10 bases and the J gene lost 5 bases, with 15 bases spanning the gap. The length of the CDR3 is 12 residues. The DNA for the CDR3 is TGCGCCACCCTAGGAATGGAGAACGAGCAGTACTTC. Its translation: CATLGMENEQYF.

The gene calls are TRBV6-2 or TRBV6-3 and TRBJ2-6, with D unclear. The V end was cut by 4 bases, the J end by 4 bases, with 8 bases between. The CDR3 totals 14 residues. The germline V gene has CDR1 MNHEY and CDR2 SVGEGT. The chain's CDR3 is CASSSPQGANVLTF. The CDR3 DNA sequence: TGTGCCAGCAGTTCCCCCCAAGGGGCCAACGTCCTGACTTTC.

A single count supports this clone. This chain uses TRBV19 with TRBJ2-5, with 10 bases lining up with TRBD2. Losses at the gene ends were 5 bases for V and 1 base for J; bases not matched to a gene: 1. The CDR3 loop spans 14 amino acids. Germline V gene sequence: CDR1 LNHDA, CDR2 SQIVND (reference sequence). This CDR3 is CASSLAGVQETQYF. DNA for the CDR3: TGTGCCAGTAGTCTAGCGGGGGTCCAAGAGACCCAGTACTTC.